What follows are 32 T cell receptor beta chains derived from one specimen sequenced in a study of CXCR3-negative and CXCR3-positive naive CD8 T cells. With UMI labels, 5' RACE was used to prepare the TRB cDNA libraries. TCRdb re-called the 5' RACE reads and shows each CDR3 protein once, DNA omitted. Its table lists 100,000 to 150,000 distinct CDR3 sequences. Source material: naive CXCR3- CD8+ T cells from blood. Subset indicated: CD45RO-CCR7+CD27+CD95- naive CD8+ T cells lacking CXCR3 (TNR3-). Receptor source: a human donor in good health. Some clones in this sample may be carry-over from other donors' samples.

This sequence joins TRBV7-6 and TRBJ2-1; the D call from TCRdb, TRBD1, cannot be confirmed without DNA. CDR1 is SGHVS, CDR2 FNYEAQ, per germline. The CDR3 spans 14 residues. The CDR3 spells CASSAGTGDNEQFF.

V and J are TRBV9 and TRBJ2-3; the D call from TCRdb, TRBD2, cannot be confirmed without DNA. The CDR3 totals 17 residues. CDR1 SGDLS and CDR2 YYNGEE come from the germline V gene. The CDR3 loop reads CASSHASSGISTDTQYF.

The CDR3 sequence is CSGWGDPEATDTQYF. The chain joins TRBV29-1 to TRBJ2-3; TCRdb lists TRBD1, though no DNA is available to test this call. Per the germline V gene, CDR1 is SQVTM and CDR2 is ANQGSEA. The CDR3 is 15 amino acids.

The rearrangement uses TRBV12-3 or TRBV12-4 and TRBJ2-7; TCRdb's D call, TRBD1, is unchecked because there is no DNA. The CDR3 is 15 residues long. The CDR3 here is CASSDLGQGDYEKYF.

CDR3 sequence: CASSFGNEKLFF. This rearrangement joins TRBV12-3 or TRBV12-4 to TRBJ1-4. The CDR3 runs 12 residues.

The J gene is TRBJ1-4, the V gene TRBV29-1; TCRdb reports TRBD1, a call that lacks DNA to check it against. The CDR3 is made up of 13 amino acids. Germline CDR1 is SQVTM and CDR2 is ANQGSEA. CDR3 sequence: CSVGQGLSEKLFF.

The gene calls are TRBV5-1 and TRBJ2-1; the D call from TCRdb, TRBD2, cannot be confirmed without DNA. The V gene's germline CDR1 is SGHRS and CDR2 YFSETQ. The CDR3 runs 15 residues. CDR3 in amino acids: CASSLLAGDLNEQFF.

The CDR3 is CASSYSRGESSYNSPLHF. The chain has TRBV6-6 and TRBJ1-6. Germline V lookup: CDR1 MNHNY, CDR2 SVGAGI (reference sequence). This CDR3 has 18 residues.

The chain employs TRBV28 and TRBJ2-7. The CDR3 sequence is 14 residues long. CDR1 and CDR2 (germline): MDHEN, SYDVKM. The CDR3 loop is CASSLIRRAYEQYF.

J is TRBJ1-1 and V is TRBV5-6. The germline gives CDR1 SGHDT, CDR2 YYEEEE. CDR3 size: 13 residues. CDR3: CASSWGLNTEAFF.

CDR3 sequence reads: CTSSLSLAGTQKTQYF. V is TRBV28 and J is TRBJ2-5; TCRdb gives TRBD2 as the D gene, but with no DNA this cannot be confirmed. CDR3 length: 16 amino acids. The germline V gene encodes CDR1 MDHEN and CDR2 SYDVKM.

V usage is TRBV27 and J usage is TRBJ1-4; TCRdb picks TRBD1, but there is no DNA to check that call. The length of the CDR3 is 13 residues. Germline V gene data show CDR1 as MNHEY and CDR2 as SMNVEV (reference sequence). CDR3 protein: CASSADGGEKLFF.

V is TRBV5-1 and J is TRBJ2-1; TCRdb reports TRBD1, a call that lacks DNA to check it against. The V gene's germline CDR1 is SGHRS and CDR2 YFSETQ. The CDR3 extends over 14 amino acids. The CDR3: CASGDRRRYNEQFF.

This chain links TRBV20-1 with TRBJ1-2; TCRdb's D call of TRBD1 is untestable without DNA. Germline lookup yields CDR1 DFQATT and CDR2 SNEGSKA (reference sequence). The CDR3 length is 15 residues. The chain's CDR3 is CSASARDRGFYGYTF.

The rearrangement uses TRBV4-1 and TRBJ2-7. The CDR3 consists of 13 residues. Germline V gene sequence: CDR1 MGHRA, CDR2 YSYEKL. CDR3 sequence reads: CASSQGTLYEQYF.

CDR3: CASSFSGGAPDTQYF. The chain combines TRBV7-9 with TRBJ2-3; TCRdb indicates TRBD1, and absent DNA this call remains unverified. CDR1 and CDR2 from the germline V gene are SEHNR and FQNEAQ (reference sequence). The CDR3 has 15 residues.

CDR3 loop: CSAEQPQSNSYNEQFF. The rearrangement links TRBV20-1 to TRBJ2-1. This CDR3 comprises 16 residues. Germline V gives CDR1 DFQATT, CDR2 SNEGSKA (reference sequence).

The chain carries TRBV27 and TRBJ2-7; TCRdb names TRBD2, which stays unverified in the absence of DNA. Germline CDR1 and CDR2: MNHEY and SMNVEV (reference sequence). The CDR3 extends over 16 amino acids. The CDR3: CASSLILAGGFYEQYF.

This chain uses TRBV6-5 with TRBJ1-3. The CDR3 extends over 16 amino acids. Germline CDR1 reads MNHEY; CDR2 reads SVGAGI. The CDR3 spells CASSTAHQLSGNTIYF.

V is TRBV27 and J is TRBJ1-1; TCRdb's D call, TRBD1, is unchecked because there is no DNA. The CDR3 sequence is 16 residues long. Germline values: CDR1 MNHEY, CDR2 SMNVEV (reference sequence). CDR3 sequence: CASSSLTGGADTEAFF.

The chain recombines TRBV14 with TRBJ2-2. Germline V gene sequence: CDR1 SGHDN, CDR2 FVKESK. CDR3 size: 16 residues. This CDR3 is CASSQDRRTYGGELFF.

The J gene is TRBJ2-1, the V gene TRBV5-5; TCRdb reports TRBD1, a call that lacks DNA to check it against. Germline values: CDR1 SGHKS, CDR2 YYEKEE (reference sequence). CDR3 length: 14 residues. The CDR3 sequence is CASNPFGDDNEQFF.

The V gene is TRBV5-6, the J gene TRBJ2-3. Per germline, CDR1 SGHDT and CDR2 YYEEEE. CDR3 size: 14 residues. The CDR3 protein is CASSFGLTPDTQYF.

The V and J genes are TRBV28 and TRBJ2-5. The CDR3 is 13 residues long. Germline assignment: CDR1 MDHEN and CDR2 SYDVKM. The CDR3 reads CASSLPARETQYF.

This rearrangement joins TRBV4-2 to TRBJ1-4; TCRdb names TRBD1, which stays unverified in the absence of DNA. The CDR3 runs to 15 residues. The germline V gene encodes CDR1 LGHNA and CDR2 YNFKEQ. This CDR3 is CASSQPGQSNEKLFF.

The CDR3 here is CSCGGAGSYEQYF. The rearrangement joins TRBV29-1 to TRBJ2-7; TCRdb's D call of TRBD1 is untestable without DNA. Germline CDR1 SQVTM, CDR2 ANQGSEA. This CDR3 is 13 amino acids long.

The CDR3 reads CASSYSRRGSAYNEQFF. The chain has TRBV6-2 or TRBV6-3 and TRBJ2-1; TCRdb outputs TRBD1, but without DNA this stays unchecked. Germline lookup yields CDR1 MNHEY and CDR2 SVGEGT. The CDR3 is 17 amino acids.

This sequence joins TRBV5-1 and TRBJ2-1; the TRBD2 assignment by TCRdb is unverifiable without DNA. The CDR3 is made up of 16 amino acids. CDR1 SGHRS and CDR2 YFSETQ come from the germline V gene. CDR3 residues: CASSLHFPAGVYEQFF.

V is TRBV12-3 or TRBV12-4 and J is TRBJ2-1; there is no DNA to check the TCRdb D call of TRBD2. There are 18 residues in the CDR3. CDR3 in amino acids: CASSLVREPRSSYNEQFF.

The chain uses TRBV27 and TRBJ2-7; TCRdb's D gene call, TRBD1, goes unchecked for lack of DNA. The CDR3 has 16 amino acids. The germline V gene has CDR1 MNHEY and CDR2 SMNVEV (reference sequence). CDR3 amino acids: CASGEGGAPTPYEQYF.

The genes are TRBV19 and TRBJ2-5; TCRdb lists TRBD2, though no DNA is available to test this call. This CDR3 has 15 residues. The V gene's germline CDR1 is LNHDA and CDR2 SQIVND (reference sequence). CDR3 amino acids: CASRVGGGAIETQYF.

This chain joins TRBV12-2 and TRBJ2-2; TCRdb selects TRBD2, and the lack of DNA leaves this call unchecked. TRBV12-2 is flagged as a pseudogene. The CDR3 sequence is 18 residues long. The CDR3 loop is CASRLAVPSGRYTGELFF.